The rows below give T cell receptor beta chains drawn from one sample of a study of post-analysis software for immune sequencing data. One entry per CDR3 protein results from TCRdb running MiXCR on the PCR reads. The sample lists 700,000 to 900,000 distinct CDR3 sequences, about 43% occurring once. Sequencing was carried out using blood. Source of these receptors: a girl under 18 with multiple sclerosis. Both conserved end residues are part of each CDR3. The D gene is left open where the match is weak. Clone size is stated in some rows and not others, as once, few, many or a class when expanded.

CASSEASGGYEQYF | TRBV2 | TRBD2 | few | TRBJ2-7 | 14
CASSLGMGGQYF | TRBV7-2 | NA | NA | TRBJ2-5 | 12
CASSPRDREGGYTF | TRBV12-3/TRBV12-4 | TRBD1 | NA | TRBJ1-2 | 14
CASSTDRPGRAQYF | TRBV7-2 | NA | few | TRBJ2-5 | 14
CASSLKGTGELFF | TRBV7-2 | NA | NA | TRBJ2-2 | 13
CASSLDPIAGLPYNEQFF | TRBV11-2 | NA | NA | TRBJ2-1 | 18
CASTLAGGLGETQYF | TRBV6-2/TRBV6-3 | TRBD2 | few | TRBJ2-5 | 15
CASSPLQAGELFF | TRBV7-6 | NA | NA | TRBJ2-2 | 13
CASSPTGLAGGHEQYF | TRBV12-3/TRBV12-4 | TRBD2 | NA | TRBJ2-7 | 16
CASSLGLAHQETQYF | TRBV12-3/TRBV12-4 | NA | NA | TRBJ2-5 | 15
CSVDPQGIPTDTQYF | TRBV29-1 | NA | NA | TRBJ2-3 | 15
CAISSQGDQPQHF | TRBV10-3 | TRBD1 | NA | TRBJ1-5 | 13
CASSTSGRAREQYF | TRBV6-2/TRBV6-3 | TRBD2 | NA | TRBJ2-7 | 14
CASSVDREGGEAFF | TRBV2 | TRBD1 | NA | TRBJ1-1 | 14
CASSLDPLGGNTEAFF | TRBV7-2 | NA | NA | TRBJ1-1 | 16
CSTDRGNYGYTF | TRBV29-1 | TRBD1 | NA | TRBJ1-2 | 12
CSALPGQGARTEAFF | TRBV20-1 | TRBD1 | NA | TRBJ1-1 | 15
CSAGESYTEQFF | TRBV20-1 | NA | NA | TRBJ2-1 | 12
CASSPRTGDGLASSYNEQYF | TRBV9 | NA | NA | NA | 20
CSARDNYRDTQYF | TRBV20-1 | NA | NA | TRBJ2-3 | 13
CASSPELGNEQYF | TRBV4-1 | NA | NA | TRBJ2-7 | 13
CASKDDLNQPQHF | TRBV6-2/TRBV6-3 | NA | NA | TRBJ1-5 | 13
CSVHLLAGGHNEQYF | TRBV20-1 | TRBD2 | NA | TRBJ2-7 | 15
CASRRTDTEAFF | TRBV6-5 | NA | few | TRBJ1-1 | 12
CASSYSRDRETDTQYF | TRBV6-5 | TRBD1 | NA | TRBJ2-3 | 16
CASSSLGQRDMNTEAFF | TRBV28 | TRBD1 | NA | TRBJ1-1 | 17
CASSPDRFSGANVLTF | TRBV6-5 | NA | NA | TRBJ2-6 | 16
CASSPASAGDREQFF | TRBV5-1 | TRBD2 | NA | TRBJ2-1 | 15
CASLLGVTDMQYF | TRBV6-1 | NA | NA | TRBJ2-3 | 13
CASRRIDREGAAFF | TRBV6-2/TRBV6-3 | NA | NA | TRBJ1-1 | 14